A single sample is the source of the 2 T cell receptor beta chains below, sequenced in a study of blood T cell repertoires in COVID-19. Clones were sequenced by immunoSEQ multiplex PCR, and TCRdb holds only the in-frame ones, with some missing. The table shows about 220,000 clones, with about 80% occurring only once. The sequencing input was PBMCs or T cells enriched from blood (not recorded which). Every receptor here comes from a middle-aged woman with acute COVID-19.

The chain employs TRBV7-2 and TRBJ2-5; a weak D match, TRBD1 (6 bases). Germline-derived CDR1 and CDR2 are SGHTA and FQGNSA. The CDR3 runs 15 residues. The V end lost 4 bases, the J end lost 3 bases, and 15 bases lay between the germline ends. CDR3 nucleotides: TGTGCCAGCAGCTCCCGAAGGACAGAAAAAGAGACCCAGTACTTC. Protein product: CASSSRRTEKETQYF.

This chain links TRBV9 with TRBJ1-3; possibly TRBD1 for D (6 bases). Germline CDR1 SGDLS, CDR2 YYNGEE. Trimming took 0 bases from V and 4 from J, leaving 14 bases between them. The CDR3 is 16 amino acids. The CDR3 sequence: CASSVDTGTNGNTIYF. The CDR3 DNA reads as TGTGCCAGCAGCGTAGATACAGGGACGAACGGAAACACCATATATTTT.